This T cell receptor beta chain was sequenced for a study of cytomegalovirus exposure and HLA in healthy donors. The CDR3 has 16 amino acids. CDR1 and CDR2 (germline): MDHEN, SYDVKM. After removal of 4 bases from V and 5 bases from J, the junction contained 10 bases not matched to a gene. As to this clone: Its antigen is currently unknown.

Study-level points and caveats: Equally common other TCR beta chains were less clonally expanded than HLA-associated ones, a later analysis found.

PCR amplification relied on 60 Vbeta primers (plus 13 Jbeta primers). Assay: immunoSEQ multiplex PCR; the TCRdb copy retains only in-frame clones and omits some. Of 150,000 to 200,000 clones listed, 75% to 85% are singletons. The clonotype originates from a man aged 30 to 45 in good health and CMV-seronegative. This rearrangement joins TRBV28 to TRBJ2-3, with TRBD1 matching 9 bases. The specimen sequenced was PBMCs. CDR3 sequence (DNA): TGTGCCAGCAGTTCGAGCCGGGGACAGGGATTAGATACGCAGTATTTT. It encodes CASSSSRGQGLDTQYF.